A few counts support the clone carrying this TCR beta chain. Its specificity is unknown. The sample belongs to a study of shared clonotypes between healthy human individuals. Study background: Per-donor plates numbered three CD4 naive, three CD4 memory, two CD8 naive and one CD8 memory. General study findings and limits: Sampling used blood alone; tissue repertoires probably differ. Rarefaction analysis demonstrated incomplete sorted-subset sequencing notwithstanding large depth.

The donors were all Caucasian adults (living in Nashville, Tennessee). Here immunoSEQ multiplex PCR was the method, and the copy in TCRdb shows in-frame clones only, minus some. The sample includes 550,000 to 850,000 clones, 72% of them seen just once. This CDR3 has 14 amino acids. V lost 6 bases and J lost 4, with 14 bases in between. Germline values: CDR1 KGHSH, CDR2 LQKENI. The chain carries TRBV18 and TRBJ2-3; no firm D call. Sequenced sample: memory CD4+ T cells sorted from blood. The subset was: CD45RA-negative fraction. The sequence was obtained from a woman aged 25 to 45 in good health. This CDR3 is CASSQGIAADTQYF. The CDR3 coding sequence is TGTGCCAGCTCCCAAGGAATCGCGGCAGATACGCAGTATTTT.